Below are 8 T cell receptor beta chains sequenced from a single sample in a study of shared clonotypes between healthy human individuals. Generated by immunoSEQ multiplex PCR, the TCRdb table keeps only in-frame clones and is missing some. The top ten hold nearly 1.5% of the sample, which has about 1 million clones, more than 65% seen once. Material: memory CD4+ T cells sorted from blood. This sample's subset: CD45RA-negative fraction. These receptors all come from a man aged 18-30 years in good health.

J is TRBJ2-7 and V is TRBV16; D may correspond to TRBD1 or TRBD2 (5 bases each). CDR1 is KGHSY, CDR2 FQNENV, per germline. Trimming shortened V by 1 base and J by 2 bases, and 12 bases separated the two germline ends. The CDR3 totals 15 residues. The CDR3 loop reads CASSQLGRGPYEQYF. CDR3 in DNA: TGTGCCAGCAGCCAATTGGGCCGGGGACCCTACGAGCAGTACTTC.

The CDR3 loop is CSVESGGLYGYTF. The CDR3 bases are TGCAGCGTTGAGTCAGGGGGCCTCTATGGCTACACCTTC. The chain combines TRBV29-1 with TRBJ1-2; 8 bases are shared with TRBD1. The length of the CDR3 is 13 residues. V lost 3 bases, J lost 4 bases, and 4 bases stayed unmatched. CDR1 is SQVTM and CDR2 is ANQGSEA in the germline V gene.

The V and J genes are TRBV2 and TRBJ1-1; unclear D gene. CDR3 length: 13 amino acids. With 4 bases removed from V and 0 bases from J, the gap between germline ends came to 6 bases. The germline gives CDR1 SNHLY, CDR2 FYNNEI. CDR3: CASSGMLNTEAFF. The CDR3 DNA reads as TGTGCCAGCAGTGGGATGTTGAACACTGAAGCTTTCTTT.

The chain uses TRBV18 and TRBJ2-7; tentative D call: TRBD1 (6 bases). The germline V gene has CDR1 KGHSH and CDR2 LQKENI. Trimming cost V 3 bases and J 2 bases, with 17 bases left between them. This CDR3 is 16 amino acids long. DNA of the CDR3: TGTGCCAGCTCACCTCCCAGGGGAACAGGGACCTACGAGCAGTACTTC. As protein: CASSPPRGTGTYEQYF.

V and J are TRBV5-4 and TRBJ1-2; the D gene is possibly TRBD1 (5 bases). The CDR3 loop spans 14 amino acids. Germline V gene lookup returns CDR1 SGHNT and CDR2 YYREEE (reference sequence). The ends were cut back, 0 bases at V and 7 bases at J, with 13 bases in the middle. The DNA for the CDR3 is TGTGCCAGCAGCTTGGATGGGGGAGGAGGTGGCTACACCTTC. Translated, it gives CASSLDGGGGGYTF.

As for this clone: This specimen includes other DNA sequences encoding the same CDR3. CDR3 coding DNA: TGCGCCAGCAGTGGACAGGGGTACGAGCAGTACTTC. Translation gives CASSGQGYEQYF. The chain combines TRBV5-1 with TRBJ2-7, with TRBD1 matching 9 bases. V shed 5 bases and J 4 bases; nucleotides not matched to a gene: 1. This CDR3 contains 12 residues. The germline CDR1 and CDR2 sequences are SGHRS and YFSETQ.

The chain carries TRBV18 and TRBJ1-5; 9 nucleotides agree with TRBD1. The CDR3 totals 14 residues. Per germline, CDR1 KGHSH and CDR2 LQKENI. V lost 2 bases and J lost 7; bases outside the gene matches: 3. As DNA, the CDR3 is TGTGCCAGCTCACCAACGGGACAGGGCCAGCCCCAGCATTTT. Protein sequence: CASSPTGQGQPQHF.

The V gene is TRBV6-5, the J gene TRBJ1-3; the D is unclear. The CDR3 spans 13 residues. Germline CDR1 and CDR2: MNHEY and SVGAGI. Deletions cut 6 bases from V and 7 bases from J, with 13 bases between. The CDR3 loop is CASSPRLSNTIYF. CDR3 coding DNA: TGTGCCAGCAGCCCCAGACTCTCGAACACCATATATTTT.